This TCR beta chain derives from a study of shared clonotypes between healthy human individuals. Study information: There were three CD4 naive, three CD4 memory, two CD8 naive and one CD8 memory plates per donor.

This clone was found a few times. The antigen is unknown. Every contributor of samples was a Caucasian grown-up residing in Nashville, Tennessee. Study-level results: Approximately 4.6% of naive CD4 clonotypes were common to a few donors.

Deletions cut 0 bases from V and 3 bases from J, with 8 bases between. The germline CDR1 and CDR2 sequences are SGHTA and FQGNSA. This CDR3 has 15 amino acids. In the study's own analysis: Junction-only immunoSEQ data arrived without quality scores, meaning filtering differed. The method was immunoSEQ multiplex PCR; TCRdb's version includes in-frame clones alone and lacks a portion of them. D and trimming come from the DNA, and the V and J calls and clone size come from that table. Of 300,000 to 400,000 clones detected, 70% to 75% appear once; the ten largest clones hold more than 9%. This receptor was identified in a man aged 25-45 years in good health. This chain links TRBV7-2 with TRBJ1-4; D may be TRBD1 (6 bases). Material: memory CD4+ T cells sorted from blood. Subset defined: CD45RA-negative fraction. The CDR3 DNA follows: TGTGCCAGCAGCTTAGCAGGGGGGGCTAATGAAAAACTGTTTTTT. This sequence encodes CASSLAGGANEKLFF.